Listed here are 19 T cell receptor beta chains from one sample, sequenced in a study of blood T cells in healthy people across ages. PCR was performed a second time for roughly 6 to 12 cycles using a sample-barcoded 5' primer and a J-beta primer mix. TCRdb recomputed calls from the 5' RACE reads with MiXCR, one row per CDR3 protein. This table has roughly 900,000 distinct CDR3 sequences, roughly 26% appearing once. Sequenced input: blood. These receptors were collected from a woman aged 80 or over in good health.

This chain uses TRBV5-1 with TRBJ2-3; 10 bases are a match to TRBD2. Germline trimming cut 0 bases from V and 4 bases from J; bases unmatched to any gene: 5. From germline, CDR1 is SGHRS and CDR2 YFSETQ. CDR3 length: 16 residues. CDR3 region: CASSLDSGGPPDTQYF. In DNA, the CDR3 is TGCGCCAGCAGCTTGGATAGCGGGGGGCCACCAGATACGCAGTATTTT. The variable domain in full, with the rest retrieved from reference TRBV5-1 and TRBJ2-3, is KAGVTQTPRYLIKTRGQQVTLSCSPISGHRSVSWYQQTPGQGLQFLFEYFSETQRNKGNFPGRFSGRQFSNSRSEMNVSTLELGDSALYLCASSLDSGGPPDTQYFGPGTRLTVL.

Only a few counts were recorded for this clonotype. The rearrangement joins TRBV20-1 to TRBJ2-1; the D gene is possibly TRBD2 (5 bases). This CDR3 has 13 amino acids. Germline V lookup: CDR1 DFQATT, CDR2 SNEGSKA (reference sequence). V dropped 0 bases and J dropped 13 bases, with 16 bases sitting between them. The CDR3 region is CSARDLTRAKQFF. DNA of the CDR3: TGCAGTGCTAGAGATCTAACTAGAGCGAAACAGTTCTTC.

This clonotype was seen more than once but under ten times. This chain joins TRBV3-1 and TRBJ2-6, with D maybe TRBD1 (6 bases). This CDR3 has 18 residues. Trimming removed 4 bases from V and 1 base from J, with 17 bases in between. The germline V gene encodes CDR1 LGHDT and CDR2 YNNKEL (reference sequence). The CDR3 nucleotides are TGTGCCAGCAGCCCCATTAGGACAGCTAAATCTGGGGCCAACGTCCTGACTTTC. This gives the protein CASSPIRTAKSGANVLTF.

Ten or more counts support this clonotype. The rearrangement joins TRBV18 to TRBJ2-5; TRBD2 matches at 9 bases. The CDR3 is 15 residues long. Germline CDR1 and CDR2: KGHSH and LQKENI. V gave up 1 base and J gave up 5 bases; unmatched junction bases: 5. In nucleotides, the CDR3 is TGTGCCAGCTCACCACAGCGGGGGGTCGGGGAGACCCAGTACTTC. As protein: CASSPQRGVGETQYF. The full variable domain, rest sourced from reference TRBV18 and TRBJ2-5, is NAGVMQNPRHLVRRRGQEARLRCSPMKGHSHVYWYRQLPEEGLKFMVYLQKENIIDESGMPKERFSAEFPKEGPSILRIQQVVRGDSAAYFCASSPQRGVGETQYFGPGTRLLVL.

There are many counts of this clonotype. V and J are TRBV7-2 and TRBJ2-7; D may correspond to TRBD1 or TRBD2 (5 bases each). The CDR3 length is 15 residues. The V gene lost 5 bases and the J gene lost 0 bases, with 14 bases spanning the gap. Germline assignment: CDR1 SGHTA and CDR2 FQGNSA. This chain's CDR3 is CASSTGPISSYEQYF. The CDR3 nucleotides read TGTGCCAGCAGCACGGGACCCATAAGCTCCTACGAGCAGTACTTC.

The chain couples TRBV7-2 to TRBJ1-5; D ambiguous. The CDR3 consists of 16 residues. V gave up 5 bases and J gave up 0 bases, with 14 bases separating them. Germline-derived CDR1 and CDR2 are SGHTA and FQGNSA. The CDR3 nucleotides are TGTGCCAGCAGCCCCCTCGACTGGTATAGCAATCAGCCCCAGCATTTT. Protein product: CASSPLDWYSNQPQHF. The entire variable domain, with the rest obtained from reference TRBV7-2 and TRBJ1-5, is as follows: GAGVSQSPSNKVTEKGKDVELRCDPISGHTALYWYRQSLGQGLEFLIYFQGNSAPDKSGLPSDRFSAERTGGSVSTLTIQRTQQEDSAVYLCASSPLDWYSNQPQHFGDGTRLSIL.

Turning to this clonotype: This clone may be a read error of a much larger clone one base away. V usage is TRBV24-1 and J usage is TRBJ1-5, with D maybe TRBD1 (5 bases). In germline, CDR1 is KGHDR, CDR2 SFDVKD. Trimming took 4 bases from V and 6 from J, leaving 12 bases between them. The CDR3 contains 14 residues. The CDR3 loop reads CATSDLGGSQPQHF. CDR3 DNA: TGTGCCACCAGTGACCTGGGGGGGAGTCAGCCCCAGCATTTT.

This rearrangement joins TRBV28 to TRBJ1-5, with D possibly matching TRBD1 (6 bases). In germline, CDR1 is MDHEN, CDR2 SYDVKM. V lost 6 bases and J 4 bases, leaving 22 bases between the germline ends. The CDR3 sequence is 17 residues long. This chain's CDR3 is CASRTTRGLGTNQPQHF. CDR3 sequence (DNA): TGTGCCAGCAGGACGACCAGGGGATTGGGGACAAATCAGCCCCAGCATTTT.

The V gene is TRBV19, the J gene TRBJ2-7, with 8 bases aligning to TRBD1. The CDR3 totals 13 residues. Trimming at V came to 6 bases and at J to 2 bases, leaving 3 bases not matched to a gene. Germline CDR1 reads LNHDA; CDR2 reads SQIVND (reference sequence). The CDR3 sequence: CASRDRGAYEQYF. As DNA, the CDR3 is TGTGCCAGTAGAGACAGGGGAGCCTACGAGCAGTACTTC.

This clonotype showed up just a few times. J is TRBJ2-7 and V is TRBV12-3 or TRBV12-4; 15 bases map to TRBD2. The CDR3 extends over 19 amino acids. With 3 bases clipped from V and 4 bases from J, the junction kept 13 bases outside the gene matches. The CDR3 loop reads CASSFSTPGLAGGHYEQYF. As DNA, the CDR3 is TGTGCCAGCAGTTTCTCAACACCGGGACTAGCGGGGGGCCATTACGAGCAGTACTTC.

Points on this clonotype: One junction end disagrees with the germline gene, perhaps due to a read error. The rearrangement links TRBV12-3 or TRBV12-4 to TRBJ2-3; no reliable D call. This CDR3 is 15 amino acids long. CDR3 coding DNA: TGTGCCAGCAGTTTCGGCAGACCTAGAGCAGATGCGCAGTATTTT. Translation gives CASSFGRPRADAQYF.

This clonotype showed up just a few times. This chain links TRBV3-1 with TRBJ2-3; TRBD2 agrees at 13 bases. The CDR3 totals 17 residues. Germline lookup yields CDR1 LGHDT and CDR2 YNNKEL (reference sequence). Trimming at V came to 0 bases and at J to 5 bases, leaving 5 bases not matched to a gene. The CDR3 DNA reads TGTGCCAGCAGCCAAGAGAGACTAGCGGGGGGCAAAGATACGCAGTATTTT. It encodes CASSQERLAGGKDTQYF.

The V and J genes are TRBV4-3 and TRBJ2-2; a weak D match, TRBD1 (5 bases). CDR1 LGHNA and CDR2 YSLEER come from the germline V gene. V was cut by 1 base and J by 0 bases, with 15 bases left in between. This CDR3 spans 18 amino acids. The CDR3 nucleotides read TGCGCCAGCAGCCAAGCCCCCCAGACAGCCGCGAACACCGGGGAGCTGTTTTTT. Its translation is CASSQAPQTAANTGELFF.

Of note for this clonotype: The germline gene is not matched at one end of the junction; a read error may be the cause. The CDR3 here is CASSSLAGGPHRLDF. CDR3 DNA sequence: TGTGCCAGCAGTTCCTTGGCGGGGGGTCCACATCGGTTGGACTTC. The rearrangement joins TRBV28 to TRBJ2-7; 8 positions agree with TRBD2. This CDR3 has 15 amino acids. Germline CDR1 is MDHEN and CDR2 is SYDVKM.

This clonotype was found many times. The rearrangement uses TRBV2 and TRBJ2-3; D gene uncertain. Germline V gene sequence: CDR1 SNHLY, CDR2 FYNNEI. The CDR3 runs 12 residues. V gave up 8 bases and J gave up 3 bases, with 9 bases separating them. CDR3 amino acids: CASGLDTDTQYF. In nucleotides, the CDR3 is TGTGCCAGCGGCCTAGATACAGATACGCAGTATTTT.

About this clonotype itself: One end of the junction varies from germline; a read error may be responsible. This sequence joins TRBV6-2 or TRBV6-3 and TRBJ2-1; possible D gene TRBD2, 5 bases. The germline V gene encodes CDR1 MNHEY and CDR2 SVGEGT. The CDR3 extends over 13 amino acids. The CDR3 DNA sequence: TGTGCCAGCAGTGACTCGGAGGTGGATGAGCAGTTCTTC. As protein: CASSDSEVDEQFF.

This clonotype was observed a handful of times. This rearrangement joins TRBV12-3 or TRBV12-4 to TRBJ1-1; D remains unclear. Trimming cost V 7 bases and J 8 bases, with 14 bases left between them. The CDR3 consists of 12 residues. The CDR3 bases are TGTGCCAGCACCGGCGAGAGGACCGAAGCTTTCTTT. This codes for CASTGERTEAFF.

The chain couples TRBV7-6 to TRBJ1-6; D gene unclear. V gave up 6 bases and J gave up 6 bases, with 15 bases separating them. CDR3 length equals 15 residues. The V gene's germline CDR1 is SGHVS and CDR2 FNYEAQ. This CDR3 reads CASSPDLGSNSPLHF. CDR3 coding DNA: TGTGCCAGCAGTCCAGACCTTGGTTCTAATTCACCCCTCCACTTT.

Concerning this clonotype: One junction end disagrees with the germline gene, perhaps due to a read error. The chain couples TRBV7-9 to TRBJ2-5; TRBD1 is a possible D gene (5 bases). Per germline, CDR1 SEHNR and CDR2 FQNEAQ (reference sequence). This CDR3 region has 15 residues. DNA of the CDR3: TGTGTCAGCAGCTTACACGACAGAAACCAAGAGACCCTGTACTTC. Translating it yields CVSSLHDRNQETLYF.